This T cell receptor beta chain was retrieved from a study of T cells after yellow fever vaccination (dated 2019 in TCRdb). Regarding the complete study: The SMART-Seq v4 Ultra Low Input RNA kit was used to prepare libraries from fractions with low cell numbers. Bulk TCR alpha and beta repertoires were sequenced longitudinally to track T-cell clones before and after primary and booster YFV17D yellow fever vaccination. Two healthy male donors made up the cohort, one aged 18 to 30 years and the other aged 30 to 40 years. Blood was collected at multiple timepoints before and after primary and secondary immunization, and bulk PBMC replicates and cell subsets were isolated. The investigation overall reported the following: Compared with the primary T-cell response, the secondary T-cell response was weaker but faster, peaking on day 5 rather than day 15. A small share of clonotypes occurred in both CD4 and CD8 compartments, likely arising from convergent recombination. After the booster, most clones that had expanded after primary vaccination were detected again (about 95% of CD4 and 88% of CD8), suggesting broad maintenance of memory. Because only a couple of donors were included in the study, the extent to which the findings can be generalized is limited. Computational filtering was needed because FACS-sorted repertoires could contain abundant contaminating clonotypes from the bulk population.

This sample's treatment or condition label indicates: live attenuated yellow fever vaccine strain. At every blood-draw timepoint, two biological replicates of bulk PBMCs were collected. PBMCs were isolated from peripheral blood using a standard Ficoll-Paque protocol. TriZol was used to extract RNA from bulk PBMCs, from CD4 and CD8 fractions, and from dextramer-positive and dextramer-negative fractions. This clonotype turned up a few times. Its antigen is still unknown. The sample holds no much larger clone one base away, and base qualities are not on file. TCR cDNA was synthesized by 5'RACE template switching, through which a universal primer site and unique molecular identifiers were introduced. Priming of cDNA synthesis was performed from both the TCR alpha and TCR beta constant segments. Library amplification involved two PCR steps, and the second step added sample barcodes and sequencing adapters. Sequencing of libraries was done on Illumina HiSeq 2500 (2x100 bp) or NovaSeq (2x150 bp). From the authors' description of their analysis: Reads were demultiplexed and collapsed into UMI consensus sequences with MIGEC, and V(D)J alignment was performed with MiXCR. Vaccine-responding clonotypes were defined with edgeR using replicate PBMC samples, requiring FDR below 0.01 and a log2 fold change above 5 up to day 15. CD4 or CD8 identity was assigned to each bulk clonotype according to whether the clonotype was present at higher abundance in the sequenced CD4 repertoire or the sequenced CD8 repertoire. TCRdb reanalyzed the raw reads on its own, using fastp at Q25 for trimming and MiXCR for clone calling, and kept in-frame beta chains. CDR3 protein duplicates are merged, each entry listing the most common genes and DNA. The authors' filters were not applied to this entry. This sample holds 450,000 to 550,000 distinct CDR3 sequences; 20% to 25% were observed only once. The ten largest clones take up 16% of the sample.

From the germline V gene, CDR1 is KGHSH and CDR2 is LQKENI. V loses 4 bases, J loses 0 bases, and the germline ends lie 15 bases apart. Its CDR3 holds 16 amino acids, cysteine through phenylalanine. Only the CDR3 DNA is retained, 48 bases long and in frame from the first base. The chain uses TRBV18 and TRBJ1-1; the best D guess is TRBD1, with 5 bases matching. The specimen was PBMCs, collected roughly 20 days after the first yellow fever vaccination. The source of this sequence is a man aged 18 to 29 who received the YFV17D yellow fever vaccine. The sequenced DNA: TGTGCCAGCTCACGAGGGGCGTTAGGCCTGAACACTGAAGCTTTCTTT. This codes for CASSRGALGLNTEAFF.